The sequence of this TCR beta chain was determined in a study of CD8 T cells in Susac syndrome. Across the whole study: The Susac syndrome patients were therapy-naive, on corticosteroids, or on intravenous immunoglobulin alone at blood draw.

It was with random hexamers that roughly 0.5 to 1 ug RNA was reverse transcribed. The immunoSEQ assay covered 54 Vbeta and 13 Jbeta segments for CDR3. In TCRdb, the immunoSEQ multiplex PCR reads were re-called with MiXCR into one record per CDR3 protein. Among over 150,000 distinct CDR3 sequences listed, 85% to 95% were seen once. The CDR3 totals 12 residues. CDR1 is MGHDK and CDR2 is SYGVNS in the germline V gene. V lost 6 bases to trimming and J lost 3 bases, with 9 bases between them. Sequencing was done on a sample of CD4+ T cells from PBMCs. This TCR was recovered from a human donor with Susac syndrome. The chain recombines TRBV25-1 with TRBJ2-7; perhaps TRBD2 as D (5 bases). The CDR3 DNA is TGTGCCAGCAGCGCCGGGAACTACGAGCAGTACTTC. It specifies CASSAGNYEQYF.